The 19 T cell receptor beta chains presented below share a single source sample, sequenced in a study of T cell responses to AZD1222 COVID-19 vaccine. Libraries were prepared by immunoSEQ multiplex PCR; TCRdb keeps only in-frame clonotypes and omits some of them. The repertoire holds about 86,000 clones, around 90% seen once, with approximately 5% in the top ten. This specimen consisted of peripheral blood, obtained 28 days after the second AZD1222 dose. Every receptor here comes from an adult who received the AZD1222 COVID-19 vaccine.

This clone was observed a single time. The rearrangement uses TRBV4-1 and TRBJ1-1; D may be TRBD1 (5 bases). Germline CDR1 MGHRA, CDR2 YSYEKL. CDR3 length equals 16 residues. The V and J ends lost 0 bases and 3 bases respectively, with 14 bases between them. The chain's CDR3 is CASSQDGEGADTEAFF. DNA for the CDR3: TGCGCCAGCAGCCAAGATGGCGAAGGGGCGGACACTGAAGCTTTCTTT.

This clone was recorded a few times. The rearrangement links TRBV5-6 to TRBJ1-3; 8 nucleotides line up with TRBD1. The germline V gene has CDR1 SGHDT and CDR2 YYEEEE. Trimming removed 2 bases from V and 4 bases from J; junction bases left unmatched: 2. This CDR3 is built from 14 residues. The DNA of the CDR3 is TGTGCCAGCAGCTTTGGGACAGGAGGAAACACCATATATTTT. This translates into CASSFGTGGNTIYF.

The genes are TRBV7-8 and TRBJ1-1; 7 bases line up with TRBD1. V lost 5 bases, J lost 11 bases, and 14 bases stayed unmatched. CDR3 length equals 14 residues. The V gene's germline CDR1 is SGHVS and CDR2 FQNEAQ. Written as DNA, the CDR3 is TGTGCCAGCAGCAAGACAGGGTTCGGCACGTTGGCTTTCTTT. It yields the protein CASSKTGFGTLAFF.

This chain connects TRBV6-5 to TRBJ1-3; D possibly corresponds to TRBD1 (5 bases). Germline CDR1 MNHEY, CDR2 SVGAGI. There are 14 residues in the CDR3. Trimming took off 4 bases at V and 2 bases at J, with 9 bases between the two ends. The CDR3 loop is CASSWGQAGNTIYF. The CDR3 DNA reads TGTGCCAGCAGTTGGGGCCAGGCTGGAAACACCATATATTTT.

The CDR3 sequence: CASSKPGRTGQPQHF. DNA of the CDR3: TGTGCCAGCAGCAAACCGGGCCGAACGGGTCAGCCCCAGCATTTT. The rearrangement joins TRBV21-1 to TRBJ1-5. TRBV21-1 is listed as a pseudogene. The CDR3 extends over 15 amino acids.

This clone occurred once. The CDR3 region is CASSYNRGSYEQYF. CDR3 nucleotides: TGTGCCAGCAGTTATAACAGGGGTTCCTACGAGCAGTACTTC. The rearrangement links TRBV6-5 to TRBJ2-7; 7 bases line up with TRBD1. Trimming at V came to 3 bases and at J to 1 base, leaving 3 bases not matched to a gene. Per the germline V gene, CDR1 is MNHEY and CDR2 is SVGAGI. This CDR3 has 14 residues.

The V and J genes are TRBV11-2 and TRBJ2-5, with 8 bases aligning to TRBD1. Germline assignment: CDR1 SGHAT and CDR2 FQNNGV. V lost 5 bases to trimming and J lost 5 bases; unmatched junction nucleotides: 10. This CDR3 is 15 amino acids long. This CDR3 reads CASSTAGGAWETQYF. CDR3 DNA: TGTGCCAGCAGCACAGCAGGGGGCGCTTGGGAGACCCAGTACTTC.

This clone was observed once. This sequence joins TRBV27 and TRBJ1-3; weak D call: TRBD1 (5 bases). Germline V gene data show CDR1 as MNHEY and CDR2 as SMNVEV (reference sequence). Trimming cost V 6 bases and J 2 bases, with 11 bases left between them. The CDR3 runs 14 residues. CDR3 region: CASRTDRAGNTIYF. In DNA form, the CDR3 reads TGTGCCAGCAGGACAGACCGCGCTGGAAACACCATATATTTT.

The chain is built from TRBV24-1 and TRBJ2-7; TRBD1 matches at 11 bases. After removal of 9 bases from V and 3 bases from J, the junction contained 6 bases not matched to a gene. Germline V gene lookup returns CDR1 KGHDR and CDR2 SFDVKD. This CDR3 spans 14 amino acids. The CDR3 region has the DNA TGTGCCACCGGGGCCGGGACAGGGGGCTACGAGCAGTACTTC. This translates into CATGAGTGGYEQYF.

This chain links TRBV6-5 with TRBJ2-7; no firm D call. The CDR3 extends over 13 amino acids. V was pared by 5 bases and J by 3 bases, with 11 bases between. Germline lookup yields CDR1 MNHEY and CDR2 SVGAGI. The CDR3 protein is CASSITDRYEQYF. CDR3 coding DNA: TGTGCCAGCAGTATAACAGACCGCTACGAGCAGTACTTC.

This clone is a singleton in its sample. The CDR3 DNA reads TGTGCCAGCAGCTTTCTCCCTAGCGGGGGCTGGAACACAGATACGCAGTATTTT. Translation: CASSFLPSGGWNTDTQYF. The chain combines TRBV13 with TRBJ2-3; 10 bases are a match to TRBD2. The V gene's germline CDR1 is PRHDT and CDR2 FYEKMQ (reference sequence). The junction had 11 bases not matched to a gene; V was cut back by 3 bases and J by 2 bases. The CDR3 contains 18 residues.

V usage is TRBV19 and J usage is TRBJ1-3; D might be TRBD1 (6 bases). Trimming cost V 7 bases and J 0 bases, with 22 bases left between them. This CDR3 is built from 18 residues. Germline V lookup: CDR1 LNHDA, CDR2 SQIVND (reference sequence). The CDR3 bases are TGTGCCAGTAACGCCGGCAGGGGACCCGCTTTCTCTGGAAACACCATATATTTT. It yields the protein CASNAGRGPAFSGNTIYF.

This clone came up a few times. The chain uses TRBV10-1 and TRBJ1-6; 7 bases align to TRBD1. This CDR3 is 15 amino acids long. Trimming removed 6 bases from V and 5 bases from J; junction bases left unmatched: 7. CDR1 and CDR2 from the germline V gene are WNHNN and SYGVQD (reference sequence). The CDR3, as DNA: TGCGCCAGCAGCGCGGACAGGTTGGATAATTCACCCCTCCACTTT. Translated, it gives CASSADRLDNSPLHF.

The chain joins TRBV7-9 to TRBJ2-7; TRBD1 aligns across 7 bases. The CDR3 is 12 amino acids. The germline CDR1 and CDR2 sequences are SEHNR and FQNEAQ (reference sequence). The junction had 4 bases not matched to a gene; V was cut back by 8 bases and J by 3 bases. Here the CDR3 reads CASAAGGYEQYF. The DNA of the CDR3 is TGTGCCAGCGCGGCAGGGGGCTACGAGCAGTACTTC. Using reference TRBV7-9 and TRBJ2-7 for the parts outside the CDR3, the full variable domain is DTGVSQNPRHKITKRGQNVTFRCDPISEHNRLYWYRQTLGQGPEFLTYFQNEAQLEKSRLLSDRFSAERPKGSFSTLEIQRTEQGDSAMYLCASAAGGYEQYFGPGTRLTVT.

This sequence joins TRBV29-1 and TRBJ1-5; 8 bases align to TRBD1. Looked up from germline, CDR1 is SQVTM and CDR2 is ANQGSEA. Losses at the gene ends were 4 bases for V and 5 bases for J; bases not matched to a gene: 10. The CDR3 is made up of 15 amino acids. Written as DNA, the CDR3 is TGCAGCGTTGTGGGGTCAGGGGGCGGATATCAGCCCCAGCATTTT. Its translation: CSVVGSGGGYQPQHF.

This chain connects TRBV2 to TRBJ2-3; weak D call: TRBD1 (6 bases). The CDR3 covers 15 residues. In germline, CDR1 is SNHLY, CDR2 FYNNEI. The ends were cut back, 4 bases at V and 0 bases at J, with 11 bases in the middle. CDR3 in amino acids: CASSAQGMSTDTQYF. The CDR3, as DNA: TGTGCCAGCAGTGCCCAGGGGATGAGCACAGATACGCAGTATTTT.

As concerns this clone: This sample also contains other DNA sequences that code for the same CDR3. The chain couples TRBV19 to TRBJ1-5; unclear D gene. V was clipped by 2 bases and J by 5 bases, with 4 bases between them. This CDR3 is 12 amino acids long. Germline loops: CDR1 LNHDA, CDR2 SQIVND (reference sequence). The CDR3 here is CASSISDQPQHF. The CDR3 DNA follows: TGTGCCAGTAGTATATCAGATCAGCCCCAGCATTTT.

The V and J genes are TRBV19 and TRBJ2-7; 9 nucleotides line up with TRBD1. Germline CDR1 and CDR2: LNHDA and SQIVND (reference sequence). The length of the CDR3 is 15 residues. V was pared by 5 bases and J by 6 bases, with 11 bases of the junction left unmatched. The CDR3 bases are TGTGCCAGTAGTCTACCGGGACAGGGTCGAATCGAGCAGTACTTC. This translates into CASSLPGQGRIEQYF.

The genes are TRBV7-8 and TRBJ1-5; D is perhaps TRBD1 (6 bases). The length of the CDR3 is 13 residues. The V end was cut by 7 bases, the J end by 4 bases, with 11 bases between. Germline V gene sequence: CDR1 SGHVS, CDR2 FQNEAQ. The CDR3 loop reads CASMGAGNQPQHF. As DNA, the CDR3 is TGTGCCAGCATGGGGGCTGGGAATCAGCCCCAGCATTTT.